Following are 18 T cell receptor beta chains from one sample sequenced in a study of long-term antiretroviral therapy in people with HIV (dated by TCRdb to 2022 to 2024). The immunoSEQ hsTCRB v3.0 assay was used at survey level resolution to sequence the TRB variable region. TCRdb carries this immuneACCESS record with in-frame sequences only. Its versions omit some clonotypes, under half of them owing to an unresolved V gene in the studies checked, with the rest unexplained. Within this sample are fewer than 40,000 clones, with about nine tenths of them counted one time only. In total, the top ten clones hold under 5% of the sample. Sequencing was performed on unsorted PBMCs, taken 1.2 years after starting antiretroviral therapy. Receptors originate from a woman between 45 and 60 years old with HIV.

V and J are TRBV18 and TRBJ2-1; D gene unclear. V was cut by 3 bases and J by 12 bases, with 24 bases left in between. The CDR3 runs 16 residues. Germline V gene data show CDR1 as KGHSH and CDR2 as LQKENI. CDR3: CASSPPDPWPPNRQFF. The CDR3 region has the DNA TGTGCCAGCTCACCGCCGGACCCCTGGCCCCCCAATCGGCAGTTCTTC.

This rearrangement joins TRBV5-6 to TRBJ1-1; D call uncertain. Trimming took 4 bases from V and 1 from J, leaving 2 bases between them. The CDR3 covers 11 residues. In germline, CDR1 is SGHDT, CDR2 YYEEEE. The CDR3 DNA reads as TGTGCCAGCAGCCAGAACACTGAAGCTTTCTTT. Protein sequence: CASSQNTEAFF.

V usage is TRBV2 and J usage is TRBJ1-2; maybe TRBD1 (5 bases). Germline CDR1 is SNHLY and CDR2 is FYNNEI. CDR3 length: 14 residues. Deletions cut 3 bases from V and 1 base from J, with 9 bases between. CDR3 loop: CASSESGFNYGYTF. In DNA form, the CDR3 reads TGTGCCAGCAGTGAGTCAGGGTTTAACTATGGCTACACCTTC.

This clone was counted between two and nine times. The chain has TRBV13 and TRBJ2-3; maybe TRBD1 (6 bases). There are 15 residues in the CDR3. Germline CDR1 is PRHDT and CDR2 is FYEKMQ (reference sequence). V gave up 2 bases and J gave up 4 bases, with 13 bases separating them. In DNA, the CDR3 is TGTGCCAGCAGCTTAAATACAGGGCAAGCAGATACGCAGTATTTT. Translation: CASSLNTGQADTQYF. The full variable domain, rest sourced from reference TRBV13 and TRBJ2-3, is AAGVIQSPRHLIKEKRETATLKCYPIPRHDTVYWYQQGPGQDPQFLISFYEKMQSDKGSIPDRFSAQQFSDYHSELNMSSLELGDSALYFCASSLNTGQADTQYFGPGTRLTVL.

This sequence joins TRBV4-3 and TRBJ2-7, with 15 nucleotides matching TRBD2. The CDR3 is made up of 15 amino acids. The ends lost 4 bases at V and 5 bases at J; junction bases unmatched: 3. The germline V gene has CDR1 LGHNA and CDR2 YSLEER. The CDR3 DNA sequence: TGCGCCAGCAGCCGGACTAGCGGGGGGGTAGACGAGCAGTACTTC. Encoded protein: CASSRTSGGVDEQYF.

The chain is built from TRBV21-1 and TRBJ1-5; no check of the table's D call, TRBD1, against the DNA was made. TRBV21-1 has pseudogene status. This CDR3 contains 19 residues. Here the CDR3 reads CASSKVCDFNSREYQPQHF. As DNA, the CDR3 is TGTGCCAGCAGCAAAGTCTGCGATTTTAACAGCAGGGAATATCAGCCCCAGCATTTT.

This chain joins TRBV29-1 and TRBJ1-5; D not resolved. The CDR3 covers 12 residues. With 7 bases removed from V and 9 bases from J, the gap between germline ends came to 16 bases. Germline CDR1 and CDR2: SQVTM and ANQGSEA. CDR3 protein: CSAREVGSPQHF. As DNA, the CDR3 is TGCAGCGCCCGAGAAGTTGGATCGCCCCAGCATTTT.

The rearrangement uses TRBV7-1 and TRBJ2-2; no reliable D call. TRBV7-1 is labeled an ORF, and its function is uncertain. The CDR3 extends over 14 amino acids. Trimming removed 4 bases from V and 4 bases from J, with 10 bases in between. The CDR3 sequence is CASSFYDGTGELFF. CDR3 DNA sequence: TGTGCCAGCAGCTTTTATGACGGCACCGGGGAGCTGTTTTTT.

The CDR3 here is CSAVQGGMEYF. The CDR3 DNA reads as TGCAGTGCTGTACAGGGCGGGATGGAGTACTTC. The chain recombines TRBV20-1 with TRBJ2-7; D tentatively fits TRBD1 or TRBD2 (6 bases each). Trimming cost V 5 bases and J 11 bases, with 16 bases left between them. The germline V gene encodes CDR1 DFQATT and CDR2 SNEGSKA (reference sequence). This CDR3 comprises 11 residues.

V and J are TRBV7-2 and TRBJ1-5; perhaps TRBD1 as D (5 bases). CDR3 length: 14 residues. Trimming removed 5 bases from V and 2 bases from J, with 10 bases in between. Per the germline V gene, CDR1 is SGHTA and CDR2 is FQGNSA. The CDR3 spells CASSEMGGNQPQHF. The CDR3 DNA follows: TGTGCCAGCAGCGAGATGGGGGGCAATCAGCCCCAGCATTTT.

V gene TRBV27 combines with J gene TRBJ2-1, with no clear D. The CDR3 covers 15 residues. Germline V gene sequence: CDR1 MNHEY, CDR2 SMNVEV (reference sequence). Deletions cut 3 bases from V and 0 bases from J, with 9 bases between. CDR3 region: CASSFLRSSYNEQFF. CDR3 DNA sequence: TGTGCCAGCAGTTTCTTACGGAGCTCCTACAATGAGCAGTTCTTC.

The V call is TRBV7-9, the J call TRBJ2-2; a possible D gene is TRBD1 (6 bases). The CDR3 covers 15 residues. Trimming cost V 6 bases and J 8 bases, with 19 bases left between them. The germline V gene encodes CDR1 SEHNR and CDR2 FQNEAQ (reference sequence). The CDR3 nucleotides read TGTGCCAGCAGTCTAACACAGGGCGTGGTGGGGGAGCTGTTTTTT. This sequence encodes CASSLTQGVVGELFF.

The CDR3 is CASSLAGTLLYEQYF. The CDR3, as DNA: TGTGCCAGCAGCTTGGCCGGGACATTACTCTACGAGCAGTACTTC. The genes are TRBV5-8 and TRBJ2-7; a weak D match, TRBD1 (6 bases). CDR1 and CDR2 from the germline V gene are SGHTS and YDEGEE. This CDR3 comprises 15 residues. V lost 0 bases to trimming and J lost 3 bases, with 13 bases between them.

The chain's CDR3 is CASSFGGNTEAFF. CDR3 nucleotides: TGTGCCAGCAGCTTTGGGGGGAACACTGAAGCTTTCTTT. V is TRBV7-3 and J is TRBJ1-1, with D perhaps matching TRBD1 (5 bases). The CDR3 is 13 residues long. The V gene's germline CDR1 is SGHTA and CDR2 FQGTGA. Trimming stripped 3 bases from V and 1 base from J, with 6 bases between. Based on the CDR3 plus reference TRBV7-3 and TRBJ1-1, the full variable domain is GAGVSQTPSNKVTEKGKYVELRCDPISGHTALYWYRQSLGQGPEFLIYFQGTGAADDSGLPNDRFFAVRPEGSVSTLKIQRTERGDSAVYLCASSFGGNTEAFFGQGTRLTVV.

V and J are TRBV29-1 and TRBJ1-5; D is ambiguous. The CDR3 has 13 amino acids. Germline V gene sequence: CDR1 SQVTM, CDR2 ANQGSEA. V gave up 4 bases and J gave up 0 bases, with 7 bases separating them. The chain's CDR3 is CSVGSSSNQPQHF. The DNA for the CDR3 is TGCAGCGTTGGGTCGTCTAGCAATCAGCCCCAGCATTTT.

The V gene is TRBV15, the J gene TRBJ2-3, with D perhaps TRBD1 or TRBD2 (5 bases each). V was shortened by 4 bases and J by 4 bases, with 24 bases between the two germline ends. The CDR3 runs to 18 residues. Per germline, CDR1 LNHNV and CDR2 YYDKDF (reference sequence). In DNA form, the CDR3 reads TGTGCCACCAGCAAGGCCTTGGCGGGTGCTGAGGGGTCAGATACGCAGTATTTT. Residues: CATSKALAGAEGSDTQYF.

The V gene is TRBV5-1, the J gene TRBJ1-4; unclear D gene. The CDR3 length is 14 residues. Looked up from germline, CDR1 is SGHRS and CDR2 is YFSETQ. The germline V and J ends were trimmed by 1 base and 2 bases, with 6 bases remaining between them. This CDR3 is CASSLSPTNEKLFF. The DNA for the CDR3 is TGCGCCAGCAGCTTGTCGCCGACTAATGAAAAACTGTTTTTT.

This clone was observed a handful of times. The V gene is TRBV6-6, the J gene TRBJ2-5; 10 bases align to TRBD1. Germline V gives CDR1 MNHNY, CDR2 SVGAGI (reference sequence). V dropped 6 bases and J dropped 5; count of bases not matched to a gene: 6. The CDR3 contains 14 residues. CDR3 amino acids: CASSSGQGRETQYF. Written as DNA, the CDR3 is TGTGCCAGCAGCTCGGGACAGGGGAGGGAGACCCAGTACTTC.